What follows are 30 T cell receptor beta chains derived from one specimen sequenced in a study of T cell clonality in common variable immunodeficiency. TCRdb's copy holds only in-frame clones and misses some; the assay was immunoSEQ multiplex PCR. This sample carries roughly 32,000 clones, none of them present only once. The sample was peripheral blood mononuclear cells. These receptors all stem from a person between 18 and 75 years old in good health.

About this clone: The read terminates 3 residues before the CDR3 end, so the remaining end is supplied by the germline J gene. J is TRBJ1-2 and V is TRBV7-2; D remains unclear. CDR1 and CDR2 from the germline V gene are SGHTA and FQGNSA. CDR3 length equals 14 residues. The CDR3 region is CASSLVGSDYDYTF. The DNA read from the CDR3 is TGTGCCAGCAGCTTAGTCGGGAGTGACTACGAC.

Notes on this clone: The DNA ends 3 residues before the CDR3 does, and the rest of the CDR3 is filled in from the germline J gene. The chain recombines TRBV7-6 with TRBJ1-2; TRBD1 matches at 9 bases. Germline CDR1 and CDR2: SGHVS and FNYEAQ. Losses at the gene ends were 2 bases for V and 4 bases for J; bases not matched to a gene: 11. The CDR3 is 17 residues long. The part of the CDR3 DNA that was read is TGTGCCAGCAGCTTACCGGGACAGGGCGAGACAATCTATGGC. Amino acids: CASSLPGQGETIYG. In full, the CDR3 reads CASSLPGQGETIYGYTF.

This clone was found many times. The read comes to an end 3 residues before the CDR3 does, leaving the germline J gene to fill in the end. The J gene is TRBJ1-5, the V gene TRBV19; no definite D call. Germline V gene sequence: CDR1 LNHDA, CDR2 SQIVND (reference sequence). The CDR3 is 15 residues long. With 6 bases removed from V and 3 bases from J, the gap between germline ends came to 15 bases. Incomplete CDR3 DNA: TGTGCCAGTAGCATCCATCTTATAGCCAATCAGCCC. It translates to CASSIHLIANQP. The entire CDR3 reads CASSIHLIANQPQHF.

This clone was detected ten times or more. The read gets to within 3 residues of the CDR3 end, and the germline J gene fills in the rest. The chain recombines TRBV29-1 with TRBJ2-5; a weak D match, TRBD1 (6 bases). V lost 6 bases and J lost 3, with 14 bases in between. The CDR3 totals 13 residues. The germline V gene encodes CDR1 SQVTM and CDR2 ANQGSEA. CDR3 amino acids: CSVVWTAEETQYF. The CDR3 DNA, read in part, is TGCAGCGTGGTATGGACAGCTGAAGAGACC.

This clone was counted many times. The read ends 3 residues shy of where the CDR3 ends; the end is completed using the germline J gene. V gene TRBV20-1 combines with J gene TRBJ2-1, with 8 bases aligning to TRBD2. CDR1 is DFQATT and CDR2 is SNEGSKA in the germline V gene (reference sequence). The ends lost 0 bases at V and 2 bases at J; junction bases unmatched: 9. CDR3 length equals 17 residues. This CDR3 is CSARDERAGVPYNEQFF. Incomplete CDR3 DNA: TGCAGTGCTAGAGACGAAAGAGCGGGAGTCCCCTACAATGAG.

As to this clone: At one end the junction does not follow the germline gene, possibly because of a read error. Sequencing ends 3 residues short of the CDR3 end; the germline J gene provides the rest. The same CDR3 arises from other DNA sequences in this sample as well. The chain recombines TRBV7-2 with TRBJ1-2; 8 bases are a match to TRBD1. CDR3 size: 14 residues. CDR1 is SGHTA, CDR2 FQGNSA, per germline. The CDR3 region is CASSLARTGSGYTF. CDR3 DNA (partial): TGCGCCAGCAGCTTAGCTAGGACAGGGAGCGGC. Variable domain in full (rest from reference TRBV7-2 and TRBJ1-2): GAGVSQSPSNKVTEKGKDVELRCDPISGHTALYWYRQSLGQGLEFLIYFQGNSAPDKSGLPSDRFSAERTGGSVSTLTIQRTQQEDSAVYLCASSLARTGSGYTFGSGTRLTVV.

The table lists this clone with many counts. The covered CDR3 bases are TGTGCCAGCAGCGACCGAGGACAGGGAATCAATCAGCCC. Protein: CASSDRGQGINQP. The full CDR3 reads CASSDRGQGINQPQHF. The V gene is TRBV7-8, the J gene TRBJ1-5; 8 bases are shared with TRBD1. The sequence runs out 3 residues before the end of the CDR3; the remainder is reconstructed from the germline J gene. J lost 3 bases, V lost 5 bases, and 9 bases had no gene match. Germline assignment: CDR1 SGHVS and CDR2 FQNEAQ. The CDR3 is made up of 16 amino acids.

The table lists this clone with many counts. Coverage ceases 3 residues before the CDR3 finishes, and the germline J gene fills in the end. The gene calls are TRBV20-1 and TRBJ2-2, with D possibly matching TRBD1 (5 bases). V dropped 6 bases and J dropped 1 base, with 12 bases sitting between them. From germline, CDR1 is DFQATT and CDR2 SNEGSKA (reference sequence). This CDR3 region has 14 residues. CDR3 amino acids: CSAGPGLNTGELFF. The DNA read from the CDR3 is TGCAGTGCCGGCCCAGGGTTGAACACCGGGGAG.

This clone was counted at least ten times. The missing CDR3 end, 3 residues past where the read stops, is filled in from the germline J gene. The chain has TRBV2 and TRBJ2-6; D perhaps matches TRBD2 (7 bases). V lost 10 bases and J lost 4, with 14 bases in between. CDR1 is SNHLY, CDR2 FYNNEI, per germline. This CDR3 contains 14 residues. The CDR3 loop is CATQGGEGANVLTF. The CDR3 bases that were read are TGTGCCACACAAGGGGGGGAAGGGGCCAACGTC.

This clone was recorded many times. The read terminates 3 residues before the CDR3 end, so the remaining end is supplied by the germline J gene. The V gene is TRBV4-2, the J gene TRBJ2-2; 8 nucleotides agree with TRBD2. The CDR3 is 16 residues long. V gave up 0 bases and J gave up 4 bases; unmatched junction bases: 4. The germline V gene encodes CDR1 LGHNA and CDR2 YNFKEQ. The covered CDR3 bases are TGTGCCAGCAGCCAAGAGGGGACTAGTATCACCGGGGAG. It yields the protein CASSQEGTSITGE. The complete CDR3 protein is CASSQEGTSITGELFF.

Ten or more counts support this clone. The CDR3 end lies 3 residues beyond the end of the read and is filled in from the germline J gene. This sample includes further DNA sequences coding for the same CDR3. The chain links TRBV7-9 to TRBJ1-1; TRBD1 might be the D (6 bases). The germline V gene encodes CDR1 SEHNR and CDR2 FQNEAQ (reference sequence). The V gene lost 0 bases and the J gene lost 0 bases, with 8 bases spanning the gap. The CDR3 covers 15 residues. CDR3 loop: CASSLAQGMNTEAFF. Incomplete CDR3 DNA: TGTGCCAGCAGCTTAGCCCAGGGGATGAACACTGAA.

This clone showed up many times. Read data end 3 residues before the CDR3 end; the end is taken from the germline J gene. The J gene is TRBJ1-6, the V gene TRBV20-1, with TRBD1 matching over 9 bases. The CDR3 totals 14 residues. V shed 4 bases, J shed 7 bases, and the junction held 5 bases outside the gene matches. The germline V gene encodes CDR1 DFQATT and CDR2 SNEGSKA (reference sequence). The CDR3 loop is CSATPGQGNSPLHF. CDR3 DNA, as far as it was read: TGCAGTGCTACACCGGGACAGGGAAATTCACCC.

This clone was found many times. The missing CDR3 end, 3 residues past where the read stops, is filled in from the germline J gene. V and J are TRBV5-6 and TRBJ1-1; possible D gene TRBD1, 6 bases. V was clipped by 2 bases and J by 1 base, with 9 bases between them. The CDR3 contains 14 residues. Germline V gene data show CDR1 as SGHDT and CDR2 as YYEEEE. CDR3 DNA, as far as it was read: TGTGCCAGCAGCTTCGGAGGGGGGAACACTGAA. It is translated as CASSFGGGNTE. The whole CDR3 reads CASSFGGGNTEAFF.

In its sample, this clone was seen many times. The read gets to within 3 residues of the CDR3 end, and the germline J gene fills in the rest. The gene calls are TRBV7-2 and TRBJ2-3; maybe TRBD1 (6 bases). Germline values: CDR1 SGHTA, CDR2 FQGNSA. The CDR3 sequence is 14 residues long. V lost 1 base to trimming and J lost 2 bases, with 7 bases between them. The CDR3 here is CASSLGQDTDTQYF. The covered CDR3 bases are TGTGCCAGCAGCTTAGGACAGGACACAGATACG.

This clone came up many times. The read falls 3 residues short of the CDR3 end, and the missing part is taken from the germline J gene. The V call is TRBV6-2 or TRBV6-3, the J call TRBJ2-7; a possible D gene is TRBD1 (6 bases). Trimming removed 0 bases at V and 6 bases at J, with 12 bases between. Germline CDR1 is MNHEY and CDR2 is SVGEGT. The CDR3 consists of 14 residues. The covered CDR3 bases are TGTGCCAGCAGTTACTCCAACCGAGGGGGCGAG. Translated, it gives CASSYSNRGGE. From start to end, the CDR3 is CASSYSNRGGEQYF.

This clone has at least ten counts. CDR3 protein: CASSSGQHTDTQYF. Incomplete CDR3 DNA: TGCGCCAGCAGCTCGGGACAGCACACAGATACG. The chain is built from TRBV5-1 and TRBJ2-3, with 7 bases fitting TRBD1. The read comes to an end 3 residues before the CDR3 does, leaving the germline J gene to fill in the end. The CDR3 is 14 residues long. Trimming took 3 bases from V and 2 from J; bases not matched to a gene: 3. Germline assignment: CDR1 SGHRS and CDR2 YFSETQ. Combining the CDR3 with reference TRBV5-1 and TRBJ2-3 gives the whole variable domain KAGVTQTPRYLIKTRGQQVTLSCSPISGHRSVSWYQQTPGQGLQFLFEYFSETQRNKGNFPGRFSGRQFSNSRSEMNVSTLELGDSALYLCASSSGQHTDTQYFGPGTRLTVL.

This clone came up many times. The sequenced fragment ends 3 residues before the CDR3 boundary, so the rest is inferred from the germline J gene. This chain joins TRBV20-1 and TRBJ2-3; 12 nucleotides match TRBD2. The CDR3 is 15 residues long. The germline V gene encodes CDR1 DFQATT and CDR2 SNEGSKA (reference sequence). J was trimmed by 3 bases and V by 5 bases; bases with no gene match: 6. The part of the CDR3 DNA that was read is TGCAGTGCTCAAAAAGGGACTAGCGGGACAGATACG. It translates to CSAQKGTSGTDT. The whole CDR3 protein reads CSAQKGTSGTDTQYF.

As concerns this clone: A much larger clone differs by one base, so this may be a read error. The read finishes 3 residues shy of the CDR3 end, and the germline J gene is used to complete it. The chain recombines TRBV2 with TRBJ1-4, with 7 bases aligning to TRBD1. The CDR3 is made up of 13 amino acids. Germline V gives CDR1 SNHLY, CDR2 FYNNEI. The CDR3 loop reads CARGQTGANVLFF. The covered CDR3 bases are TGTGCCAGGGGACAGACTGGGGCCAACGTA. The full variable domain, in which reference TRBV2 and TRBJ1-4 provide the parts outside the CDR3, is EPEVTQTPSHQVTQMGQEVILRCVPISNHLYFYWYRQILGQKVEFLVSFYNNEISEKSEIFDDQFSVERPDGSNFTLKIRSTKLEDSAMYFCARGQTGANVLFFGSGTQLSVL.

This clone occurred many times. The read ends 3 residues before the CDR3 terminus; that terminus is restored from the germline J gene. The chain links TRBV20-1 to TRBJ2-7; weak D call: TRBD1 (5 bases). The CDR3 spans 13 residues. V was pared by 4 bases and J by 3 bases, with 13 bases between. The germline CDR1 and CDR2 sequences are DFQATT and SNEGSKA (reference sequence). The sequenced CDR3 bases are TGCAGTGCTATTGGGGCTGGTTTCTACGAG. Translation gives CSAIGAGFYE. From start to end, the CDR3 is CSAIGAGFYEQYF.

This clone came up a few times. The CDR3 extends 3 residues past the end of the read, so its final part is completed from the germline J gene. The rearrangement links TRBV2 to TRBJ2-1; the match to TRBD2 covers 9 bases. Germline CDR1 is SNHLY and CDR2 is FYNNEI. This CDR3 spans 15 amino acids. The trim removed 6 bases at V and 7 bases at J, leaving 10 bases unmatched. CDR3 in amino acids: CASRMREGPGNEQFF. The DNA read from the CDR3 is TGTGCCAGCAGAATGCGGGAGGGCCCGGGTAATGAG.

There are a few counts of this clone. The read halts 3 residues ahead of the CDR3 end, with the missing end drawn from the germline J gene. This chain connects TRBV19 to TRBJ1-2; no clear D. Per the germline V gene, CDR1 is LNHDA and CDR2 is SQIVND (reference sequence). CDR3 length equals 14 residues. The CDR3 bases that were read are TGTGCCAGTAGTACCGGCGGGATGAGCTACGAC. It yields the protein CASSTGGMSYD. The whole CDR3 region reads CASSTGGMSYDYTF. Looking up the rest from reference TRBV19 and TRBJ1-2 gives the full variable domain: DGGITQSPKYLFRKEGQNVTLSCEQNLNHDAMYWYRQDPGQGLRLIYYSQIVNDFQKGDIAEGYSVSREKKESFPLTVTSAQKNPTAFYLCASSTGGMSYDYTFGSGTRLTVV.

This clone was detected ten times or more. The read terminates 3 residues before the CDR3 end, so the remaining end is supplied by the germline J gene. The chain has TRBV29-1 and TRBJ2-1; maybe TRBD2 (5 bases). Germline-derived CDR1 and CDR2 are SQVTM and ANQGSEA. The ends were cut back, 3 bases at V and 4 bases at J, with 13 bases in the middle. The CDR3 is made up of 14 amino acids. The CDR3 bases that were read are TGCAGCGTTGAGACCGGACTTCTATACAATGAG. Protein: CSVETGLLYNE. The entire CDR3 reads CSVETGLLYNEQFF.

This clone showed up many times. The CDR3 end falls 3 residues outside the read, so it is completed with the germline J gene. This chain links TRBV20-1 with TRBJ1-2, with 9 bases lining up with TRBD1. Germline V gene data show CDR1 as DFQATT and CDR2 as SNEGSKA (reference sequence). CDR3 length: 14 residues. Trimming took 2 bases from V and 7 from J; bases not matched to a gene: 8. The CDR3 sequence is CSARPDRGSGGYTF. CDR3 DNA, as far as it was read: TGCAGTGCTAGACCCGACAGGGGGTCTGGTGGC.

This clone was recorded a few times. With the read ending 3 residues before the CDR3 end, the germline J gene is used to fill in that end. The chain recombines TRBV30 with TRBJ1-2, with D perhaps matching TRBD1 (5 bases). From germline, CDR1 is GTSNPN and CDR2 SVGIG (reference sequence). CDR3 size: 14 residues. The part of the CDR3 DNA that was read is TGTGCCTGGAGTCCTTCGGGACTGAACTACGAC. This gives the protein CAWSPSGLNYD. In full, the CDR3 is CAWSPSGLNYDYTF.

This clone was recorded many times. The read halts 3 residues ahead of the CDR3 end, with the missing end drawn from the germline J gene. V is TRBV2 and J is TRBJ1-4; 7 bases are a match to TRBD1. J was trimmed by 10 bases and V by 9 bases; bases with no gene match: 11. CDR1 is SNHLY and CDR2 is FYNNEI in the germline V gene. The length of the CDR3 is 13 residues. The sequenced CDR3 bases are TGTGCCAGTTACTTCGGACAGGAAGGAAAA. Translated: CASYFGQEGK. The full CDR3 is CASYFGQEGKLFF. The variable domain in full, with the rest retrieved from reference TRBV2 and TRBJ1-4, is EPEVTQTPSHQVTQMGQEVILRCVPISNHLYFYWYRQILGQKVEFLVSFYNNEISEKSEIFDDQFSVERPDGSNFTLKIRSTKLEDSAMYFCASYFGQEGKLFFGSGTQLSVL.

The table lists this clone with many counts. The DNA ends 3 residues before the CDR3 does, and the rest of the CDR3 is filled in from the germline J gene. The genes are TRBV11-2 and TRBJ2-1, with D hard to call. V was cut by 2 bases and J by 7 bases, with 12 bases left in between. The CDR3 has 14 residues. Looked up from germline, CDR1 is SGHAT and CDR2 is FQNNGV. The part of the CDR3 DNA that was read is TGTGCCAGCAGCTTAACCAGATCGCCGAATGAG. Translation: CASSLTRSPNE. The CDR3 as a whole reads CASSLTRSPNEQFF.

As for this clone: The read gets to within 3 residues of the CDR3 end, and the germline J gene fills in the rest. The chain links TRBV19 to TRBJ2-4, with TRBD2 as a possible D gene (5 bases). CDR3 length equals 13 residues. Germline values: CDR1 LNHDA, CDR2 SQIVND (reference sequence). This CDR3 reads CASSPAGNYGQYF. CDR3 DNA (partial): TGTGCCAGTAGTCCGGCGGGTAACTATGGT.

This clone was counted at least ten times. The observed sequence ends 3 residues before the CDR3 terminus, with the missing tail filled in from the germline J gene. The V gene is TRBV6-2 or TRBV6-3, the J gene TRBJ2-7; 8 bases line up with TRBD1. Germline V gene sequence: CDR1 MNHEY, CDR2 SVGEGT. V dropped 6 bases and J dropped 0; count of bases not matched to a gene: 7. CDR3 size: 15 residues. CDR3 bases read: TGTGCCAGCAGAGGGGGACAGGTGGGCTCCTACGAG. It specifies CASRGGQVGSYE. In full, the CDR3 is CASRGGQVGSYEQYF.

The table lists this clone with many counts. The read halts 3 residues ahead of the CDR3 end, with the missing end drawn from the germline J gene. This chain links TRBV19 with TRBJ2-6, with unresolved D. There are 15 residues in the CDR3. Trimming stripped 6 bases from V and 0 bases from J, with 9 bases between. Germline assignment: CDR1 LNHDA and CDR2 SQIVND (reference sequence). The covered CDR3 bases are TGTGCCAGTAGCCCCCAGCGCTCTGGGGCCAACGTC. Protein sequence: CASSPQRSGANV. The entire CDR3 protein reads CASSPQRSGANVLTF.

This clone appeared many times. The observed sequence ends 3 residues before the CDR3 terminus, with the missing tail filled in from the germline J gene. The chain has TRBV19 and TRBJ2-7; 15 bases align to TRBD2. Germline CDR1 and CDR2: LNHDA and SQIVND (reference sequence). The trim removed 4 bases at V and 5 bases at J, leaving 3 bases unmatched. The CDR3 is 15 amino acids. CDR3 loop: CASSKGTSGRNEQYF. Incomplete CDR3 DNA: TGTGCCAGTAGTAAAGGGACTAGCGGGAGGAACGAG.